Following are 23 T cell receptor beta chains from one sample sequenced in a study of blood T cell repertoires in COVID-19. Sequenced by immunoSEQ multiplex PCR; TCRdb stores in-frame clones only, minus some. In the table there are 300,000 or so clones, approximately 90% of which are singletons. The material sequenced was peripheral blood. All receptors derive from a woman aged 25 to 39 who had recovered from COVID-19.

The J gene is TRBJ2-1, the V gene TRBV28, with 8 bases identical to TRBD2. The CDR3 has 13 amino acids. Germline V gene sequence: CDR1 MDHEN, CDR2 SYDVKM. V trimming: 6 bases; J trimming: 5 bases; junction bases outside the gene matches: 3. The DNA for the CDR3 is TGTGCCAGCAGCTTTAGCGGGAACAATGAGCAGTTCTTC. This encodes CASSFSGNNEQFF.

The V gene is TRBV30, the J gene TRBJ2-5, with D maybe TRBD2 (7 bases). V dropped 0 bases and J dropped 5 bases, with 10 bases sitting between them. Looked up from germline, CDR1 is GTSNPN and CDR2 is SVGIG (reference sequence). The CDR3 covers 13 residues. The CDR3 spells CAWSVGGAETQYF. CDR3 sequence (DNA): TGTGCCTGGAGTGTGGGGGGGGCGGAGACCCAGTACTTC.

V is TRBV18 and J is TRBJ1-2, with 8 bases fitting TRBD1. V shed 3 bases and J 3 bases; nucleotides not matched to a gene: 6. This CDR3 region has 15 residues. Germline lookup yields CDR1 KGHSH and CDR2 LQKENI. The CDR3 reads CASSPGTGGYYGYTF. The DNA for the CDR3 is TGTGCCAGCTCACCCGGGACAGGCGGCTACTATGGCTACACCTTC.

In the case of this clone: The sample has other DNA sequences that encode this CDR3 too. The chain combines TRBV27 with TRBJ2-6; D is ambiguous. The CDR3 length is 15 residues. V was trimmed by 4 bases and J by 0 bases, leaving 7 bases between them. Germline CDR1 is MNHEY and CDR2 is SMNVEV (reference sequence). The CDR3 loop reads CASSSPSSGANVLTF. In DNA form, the CDR3 reads TGTGCCAGCAGTTCCCCCAGCTCTGGGGCCAACGTCCTGACTTTC.

This clone was counted once. The gene calls are TRBV7-2 and TRBJ1-5, with D uncertain. Trimming cost V 4 bases and J 4 bases, with 11 bases left between them. Germline CDR1 reads SGHTA; CDR2 reads FQGNSA. The CDR3 runs 14 residues. This CDR3 is CASSSQGRNQPQHF. The CDR3 bases are TGTGCCAGCAGCTCGCAAGGGAGGAATCAGCCCCAGCATTTT.

V is TRBV12-3 or TRBV12-4 and J is TRBJ1-4, with 7 bases matching TRBD1. The V gene end was trimmed by 6 bases and the J gene end by 12 bases; junction bases not matched to a gene: 10. CDR3 size: 13 residues. In DNA, the CDR3 is TGTGCCAGCAGCCGCGTACAGGGGCCTGAACTGTTTTTT. Protein sequence: CASSRVQGPELFF.

This clone was seen just once. This chain connects TRBV4-2 to TRBJ1-5; possibly TRBD1 for D (5 bases). Germline V gene data show CDR1 as LGHNA and CDR2 as YNFKEQ. The CDR3 has 15 residues. The V end lost 0 bases, the J end lost 6 bases, and 12 bases lay between the germline ends. The CDR3 loop reads CASSQEGRGIQPQHF. The CDR3 DNA sequence: TGTGCCAGCAGCCAAGAAGGGAGGGGAATTCAGCCCCAGCATTTT.

The genes are TRBV11-3 and TRBJ2-5; tentative D call: TRBD1 (6 bases). Germline V lookup: CDR1 SGHNT, CDR2 YENEEA. V lost 5 bases, J lost 4 bases, and 11 bases lay in between. CDR3 length: 13 amino acids. CDR3 sequence (DNA): TGTGCCAGCAGCAAGGGGGTGGGAGAGACCCAGTACTTC. The encoded protein is CASSKGVGETQYF.

V and J are TRBV27 and TRBJ1-2; TRBD1 agrees at 7 bases. Germline V gives CDR1 MNHEY, CDR2 SMNVEV (reference sequence). Trimming cost V 3 bases and J 6 bases; bases outside gene matches: 7. The CDR3 has 14 amino acids. The CDR3 loop is CASSFRQGFNGYTF. As DNA, the CDR3 is TGTGCCAGCAGTTTTAGACAGGGTTTTAATGGCTACACCTTC.

This clone was seen a few times. This may be a read error, as it is one base from a much larger clone. The chain uses TRBV7-9 and TRBJ1-1, with D hard to call. V was clipped by 0 bases and J by 1 base, with 6 bases between them. The CDR3 is 14 amino acids. Germline CDR1 is SEHNR and CDR2 is FQNEAQ (reference sequence). This chain's CDR3 is CASSLARGNTEAFF. CDR3 in DNA: TGTGCCAGCAGCTTAGCGAGAGGGAACACTGAAGCTTTCTTT.

Details on this clone: Other DNA sequences from this sample encode an identical CDR3 as well. The V call is TRBV5-1, the J call TRBJ1-6; TRBD1 matches 8 bases. CDR3 size: 14 residues. V was pared by 4 bases and J by 6 bases, with 3 bases of the junction left unmatched. From germline, CDR1 is SGHRS and CDR2 YFSETQ. The DNA of the CDR3 is TGCGCCAGCAGCCTAGACAGGGGTAATTCACCCCTCCACTTT. Translated, it gives CASSLDRGNSPLHF.

The V gene is TRBV5-1, the J gene TRBJ2-1; 11 positions match TRBD2. Germline loops: CDR1 SGHRS, CDR2 YFSETQ. This CDR3 region has 15 residues. The ends lost 6 bases at V and 4 bases at J; junction bases unmatched: 6. CDR3 sequence reads: CASTPASGGYNEQFF. CDR3 nucleotide sequence: TGCGCCAGCACCCCGGCTAGCGGGGGGTACAATGAGCAGTTCTTC.

This sequence joins TRBV28 and TRBJ2-1, with 11 bases aligning to TRBD1. The CDR3 sequence is 15 residues long. V gave up 2 bases and J gave up 7 bases; unmatched junction bases: 4. Germline V lookup: CDR1 MDHEN, CDR2 SYDVKM. CDR3 in amino acids: CASSLPGTGGNEQFF. The CDR3 DNA reads as TGTGCCAGCAGTTTACCCGGGACAGGGGGTAATGAGCAGTTCTTC.

This clone was recorded only once. This sequence joins TRBV19 and TRBJ2-3, with D possibly TRBD1 on 5 matching bases. The CDR3 has 13 residues. V gave up 5 bases and J gave up 3 bases, with 9 bases separating them. Germline V gene sequence: CDR1 LNHDA, CDR2 SQIVND (reference sequence). CDR3 sequence (DNA): TGTGCCAGTAGTCAGGGTCTAACAGATACGCAGTATTTT. Its translation is CASSQGLTDTQYF.

The chain employs TRBV10-3 and TRBJ2-1; D is perhaps TRBD2 (6 bases). The CDR3 has 14 residues. Between the trimmed V and J ends, which lost 7 bases and 7 bases, there was a span of 17 bases. Germline lookup yields CDR1 ENHRY and CDR2 SYGVKD. In DNA, the CDR3 is TGTGCCATCAAGGGATTGGAGGGTCCGAATGAGCAGTTCTTC. The encoded protein is CAIKGLEGPNEQFF.

V is TRBV4-1 and J is TRBJ1-5; tentative D call: TRBD1 (6 bases). This CDR3 comprises 16 residues. V lost 0 bases and J 8 bases, leaving 17 bases between the germline ends. CDR1 is MGHRA and CDR2 is YSYEKL in the germline V gene. This CDR3 is CASSQEVFQGREPQHF. Here the CDR3 DNA reads TGCGCCAGCAGCCAAGAAGTTTTCCAGGGGAGGGAGCCCCAGCATTTT.

The chain links TRBV30 to TRBJ2-7; the D gene is possibly TRBD1 (5 bases). This CDR3 has 11 residues. CDR1 and CDR2 from the germline V gene are GTSNPN and SVGIG (reference sequence). CDR3 DNA: TGTGCTGCCACAGGTTCCTACGAGCAGTACTTC. It translates to CAATGSYEQYF.

The chain employs TRBV20-1 and TRBJ1-2, with a possible D match to TRBD1 (6 bases). The V end lost 0 bases, the J end lost 12 bases, and 8 bases lay between the germline ends. Germline-derived CDR1 and CDR2 are DFQATT and SNEGSKA (reference sequence). The CDR3 sequence is 10 residues long. The CDR3 DNA follows: TGCAGTGCTAGAGACGGGGGGCACACCTTC. Its protein product is CSARDGGHTF.

This chain links TRBV6-6 with TRBJ1-2, with D perhaps matching TRBD1 (6 bases). V was clipped by 2 bases and J by 2 bases, with 15 bases between them. CDR3 length: 16 amino acids. CDR1 and CDR2 from the germline V gene are MNHNY and SVGAGI (reference sequence). The CDR3 sequence is CASSYNTGPQNYGYTF. The CDR3 nucleotides are TGTGCCAGCAGTTACAATACAGGGCCCCAAAACTATGGCTACACCTTC.

The rearrangement joins TRBV2 to TRBJ1-1; 7 bases are a match to TRBD1. Looked up from germline, CDR1 is SNHLY and CDR2 is FYNNEI. This CDR3 comprises 15 residues. V dropped 4 bases and J dropped 5; count of bases not matched to a gene: 10. CDR3 DNA sequence: TGTGCCAGCAGTGTTTCTTCCAGGGGGGAGACTGAAGCTTTCTTT. Amino acid sequence: CASSVSSRGETEAFF.

The chain has TRBV19 and TRBJ1-4; TRBD1 matches at 9 bases. The CDR3 totals 15 residues. The V segment lost 5 bases and the J segment 7 bases; nucleotides outside the gene matches: 8. CDR1 LNHDA and CDR2 SQIVND come from the germline V gene (reference sequence). The DNA of the CDR3 is TGTGCCAGTAGTGCACCGGACAGGGGAAGTGAAAAACTGTTTTTT. It specifies CASSAPDRGSEKLFF.

The genes are TRBV7-9 and TRBJ2-1; a possible D gene is TRBD1 (5 bases). CDR3 length: 16 residues. V lost 3 bases and J lost 4, with 16 bases in between. CDR1 SEHNR and CDR2 FQNEAQ come from the germline V gene (reference sequence). CDR3: CASSFSPGILYNEQFF. Here the CDR3 DNA reads TGTGCCAGCAGCTTCTCCCCAGGGATATTGTACAATGAGCAGTTCTTC.

This clone was seen only once. The rearrangement joins TRBV9 to TRBJ2-2; D possibly corresponds to TRBD2 (5 bases). The length of the CDR3 is 16 residues. Trimming took 4 bases from V and 0 from J, leaving 13 bases between them. Germline V CDR1 and CDR2: SGDLS, YYNGEE. The CDR3 nucleotides are TGTGCCAGCAGCAAAGCCAGCGGCGCGAACACCGGGGAGCTGTTTTTT. This sequence encodes CASSKASGANTGELFF.